Detailed here is one T cell receptor beta chain. These data belong to a study of blood T cell repertoires in COVID-19. Overall study context: Sites across the United States, Italy and Spain contributed samples from acute and convalescent COVID-19. T cells, B-cell-depleted T cells, or PBMCs supplied cDNA or gDNA.

V lost 3 bases to trimming and J lost 5 bases, with 7 bases between them. The CDR3 has 13 residues. The germline gives CDR1 SGHTA, CDR2 FQGNSA. Authors' data handling: Counts of nucleated cells, estimated from reference gene primer amplification, were obtained. Measured with immunoSEQ multiplex PCR; TCRdb has only the in-frame clones, and not every one. Clone size and V and J calls were adopted from that table, with D and trimming inferred from the DNA. Of around 150,000 clones listed, more than 75% were seen once; the top ten hold 9.5% to 12%. The sample was peripheral blood. The V and J genes are TRBV7-2 and TRBJ2-2; a possible D gene is TRBD2 (6 bases). This clonotype originated in a man aged 55 to 69 who had recovered from COVID-19. CDR3 sequence: CASSLGGTGELFF. DNA of the CDR3: TGTGCCAGCAGCTTGGGAGGAACCGGGGAGCTGTTTTTT.